The clone carrying this T cell receptor (beta chain) was observed a few times. Its antigen is unknown. V dropped 6 bases and J dropped 4; count of bases not matched to a gene: 10. The CDR3 covers 15 residues. CDR1 is LNHDA, CDR2 SQIVND, per germline (reference sequence). This record belongs to a study of T cells after yellow fever vaccination. Study results and caveats: Repertoires obtained by FACS sorting could include abundant clonotypes that entered as contaminants from the bulk population. It was the secondary response that reached its peak faster, day 5 versus 15, but it was weaker.

TCRdb re-called the 5' RACE reads through MiXCR, storing one row per CDR3 protein. This table holds 600,000 to 750,000 distinct CDR3 sequences, about 12% found once. The specimen comprised PBMCs, sampled on the day of the yellow fever booster vaccination. The rearrangement joins TRBV19 to TRBJ2-3, with 7 bases identical to TRBD2. The sequence was obtained from a man aged 25-40 years who received the YFV17D yellow fever vaccine. The CDR3 loop is CASRNGGSRSDTQYF. The CDR3 coding sequence is TGTGCCAGTAGAAACGGCGGGAGCAGATCAGATACGCAGTATTTT.